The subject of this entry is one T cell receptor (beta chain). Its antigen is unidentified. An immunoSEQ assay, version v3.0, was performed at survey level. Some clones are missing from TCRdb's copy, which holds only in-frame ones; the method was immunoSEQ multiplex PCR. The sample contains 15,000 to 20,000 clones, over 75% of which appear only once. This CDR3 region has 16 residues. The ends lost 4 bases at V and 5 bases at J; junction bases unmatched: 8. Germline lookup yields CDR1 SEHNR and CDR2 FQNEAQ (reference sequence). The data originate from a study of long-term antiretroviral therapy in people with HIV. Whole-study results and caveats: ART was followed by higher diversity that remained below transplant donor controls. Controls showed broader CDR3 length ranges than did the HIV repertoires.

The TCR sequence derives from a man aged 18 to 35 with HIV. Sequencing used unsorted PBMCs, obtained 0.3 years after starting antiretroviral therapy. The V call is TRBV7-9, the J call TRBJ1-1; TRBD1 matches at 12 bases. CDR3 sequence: CASSSRDRGQLTEAFF. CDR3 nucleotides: TGTGCCAGCAGCTCCCGGGACAGGGGGCAGTTAACTGAAGCTTTCTTT.